One and the same sample provided the 9 T cell receptor beta chains below, sequenced in a study of blood T cell repertoires in COVID-19. Libraries were prepared by immunoSEQ multiplex PCR; TCRdb keeps only in-frame clonotypes and omits some of them. The sample holds fewer than 300,000 clones; around 85% are singletons and the top ten take 2.5%. The sample taken for sequencing was PBMCs or T cells enriched from blood (not recorded which). These receptors were taken from a woman in her forties or fifties who had recovered from COVID-19.

This sequence joins TRBV7-9 and TRBJ1-5; D call uncertain. The CDR3 runs to 15 residues. Germline V gene data show CDR1 as SEHNR and CDR2 as FQNEAQ (reference sequence). V was clipped by 1 base and J by 5 bases, with 12 bases between them. The CDR3 coding sequence is TGTGCCAGCAGCTTAGGAATTGGCGGATATCAGCCCCAGCATTTT. Translating it yields CASSLGIGGYQPQHF.

The chain employs TRBV11-2 and TRBJ1-1; the D gene is possibly TRBD1 (6 bases). V lost 2 bases and J 3 bases, leaving 13 bases between the germline ends. Germline CDR1 is SGHAT and CDR2 is FQNNGV. This CDR3 is 15 amino acids long. Here the CDR3 DNA reads TGTGCCAGCAGCTTACGGCGGGGGCGAGACACTGAAGCTTTCTTT. It specifies CASSLRRGRDTEAFF.

V gene TRBV19 combines with J gene TRBJ2-1; D is possibly TRBD2 (6 bases). This CDR3 region has 14 residues. The V and J ends lost 8 bases and 1 base respectively, with 12 bases between them. Germline CDR1 LNHDA, CDR2 SQIVND (reference sequence). For the CDR3, the DNA is TGTGCCAGTTCCCCCGGGACTTCCTACAATGAGCAGTTCTTC. Translated: CASSPGTSYNEQFF. Variable domain in full (rest from reference TRBV19 and TRBJ2-1): DGGITQSPKYLFRKEGQNVTLSCEQNLNHDAMYWYRQDPGQGLRLIYYSQIVNDFQKGDIAEGYSVSREKKESFPLTVTSAQKNPTAFYLCASSPGTSYNEQFFGPGTRLTVL.

The chain recombines TRBV27 with TRBJ2-2; D is unclear. The CDR3 extends over 15 amino acids. V was clipped by 1 base and J by 3 bases, with 9 bases between them. From germline, CDR1 is MNHEY and CDR2 SMNVEV (reference sequence). DNA of the CDR3: TGTGCCAGCAGTTTATTTGGCAGTTACACCGGGGAGCTGTTTTTT. It encodes CASSLFGSYTGELFF.

This clone was observed a single time. The chain has TRBV15 and TRBJ2-2; 12 bases map to TRBD2. Per the germline V gene, CDR1 is LNHNV and CDR2 is YYDKDF (reference sequence). The junction had 10 bases not matched to a gene; V was cut back by 0 bases and J by 5 bases. This CDR3 comprises 19 residues. DNA for the CDR3: TGTGCCACCAGCAGAGATGGGCTAGCGGGGGGGCCTGTGACCGGGGAGCTGTTTTTT. Amino acid sequence: CATSRDGLAGGPVTGELFF. The full variable domain, its missing parts supplied by reference TRBV15 and TRBJ2-2, is DAMVIQNPRYQVTQFGKPVTLSCSQTLNHNVMYWYQQKSSQAPKLLFHYYDKDFNNEADTPDNFQSRRPNTSFCFLDIRSPGLGDTAMYLCATSRDGLAGGPVTGELFFGEGSRLTVL.

The chain uses TRBV7-6 and TRBJ2-3, with 9 bases fitting TRBD2. The ends lost 0 bases at V and 0 bases at J; junction bases unmatched: 1. This CDR3 is built from 16 residues. Germline V gives CDR1 SGHVS, CDR2 FNYEAQ. The CDR3 DNA sequence: TGTGCCAGCAGCTTAGCCCTAGCGGGGAGCACAGATACGCAGTATTTT. This gives the protein CASSLALAGSTDTQYF.

V usage is TRBV5-8 and J usage is TRBJ1-4; D is possibly TRBD1 (6 bases). The CDR3 is 15 residues long. Germline V gene sequence: CDR1 SGHTS, CDR2 YDEGEE. V was pared by 3 bases and J by 8 bases, with 17 bases between. The DNA of the CDR3 is TGTGCCAGCAGCTCCCAAGGGGGGGCCGGAGAAAAACTGTTTTTT. Translated: CASSSQGGAGEKLFF.

This chain joins TRBV5-1 and TRBJ2-1; a possible D gene is TRBD2 (6 bases). The CDR3 loop spans 15 amino acids. The V and J ends lost 6 bases and 4 bases respectively, with 17 bases between them. CDR1 is SGHRS, CDR2 YFSETQ, per germline. As DNA, the CDR3 is TGCGCCAGCAATTTCGGAGGGGCGGGGTACAATGAGCAGTTCTTC. Protein: CASNFGGAGYNEQFF.

Worth noting for this clone: In the same sample, other DNA sequences code for this CDR3. The chain couples TRBV12-3 or TRBV12-4 to TRBJ1-2; the D gene is possibly TRBD1 (6 bases). V was trimmed by 2 bases and J by 4 bases, leaving 8 bases between them. The CDR3 consists of 13 residues. The CDR3 DNA reads as TGTGCCAGCAGTTTACAGGGGACCTATGGCTACACCTTC. Encoded protein: CASSLQGTYGYTF.